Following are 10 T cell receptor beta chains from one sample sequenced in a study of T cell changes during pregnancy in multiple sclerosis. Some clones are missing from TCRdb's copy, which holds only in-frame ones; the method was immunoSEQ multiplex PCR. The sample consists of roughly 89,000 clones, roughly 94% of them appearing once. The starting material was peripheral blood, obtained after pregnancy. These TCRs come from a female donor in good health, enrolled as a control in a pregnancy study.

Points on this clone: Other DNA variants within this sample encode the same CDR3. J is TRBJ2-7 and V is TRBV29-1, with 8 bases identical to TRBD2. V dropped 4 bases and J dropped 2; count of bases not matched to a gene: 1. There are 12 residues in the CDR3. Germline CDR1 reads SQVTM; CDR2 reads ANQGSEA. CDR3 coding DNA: TGCAGCGTTGCGGGAGGGCCCTACGAGCAGTACTTC. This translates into CSVAGGPYEQYF.

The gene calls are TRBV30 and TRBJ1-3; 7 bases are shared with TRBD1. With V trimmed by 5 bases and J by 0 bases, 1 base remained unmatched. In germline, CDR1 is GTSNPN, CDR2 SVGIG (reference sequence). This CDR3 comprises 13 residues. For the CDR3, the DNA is TGTGCCTGGGACAGGGACTCTGGAAACACCATATATTTT. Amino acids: CAWDRDSGNTIYF.

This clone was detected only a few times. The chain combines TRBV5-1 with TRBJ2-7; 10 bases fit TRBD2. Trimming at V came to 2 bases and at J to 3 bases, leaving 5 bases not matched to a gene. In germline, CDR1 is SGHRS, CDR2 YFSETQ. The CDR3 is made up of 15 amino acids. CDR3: CASSFLAGANYEQYF. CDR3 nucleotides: TGCGCCAGCAGCTTTCTAGCGGGAGCAAACTACGAGCAGTACTTC.

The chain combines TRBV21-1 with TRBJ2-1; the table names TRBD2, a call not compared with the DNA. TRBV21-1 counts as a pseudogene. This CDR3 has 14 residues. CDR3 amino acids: CASSKRGRNNEQFF. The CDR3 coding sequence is TGTGCCAGCAGCAAACGCGGGAGAAATAATGAGCAGTTCTTC.

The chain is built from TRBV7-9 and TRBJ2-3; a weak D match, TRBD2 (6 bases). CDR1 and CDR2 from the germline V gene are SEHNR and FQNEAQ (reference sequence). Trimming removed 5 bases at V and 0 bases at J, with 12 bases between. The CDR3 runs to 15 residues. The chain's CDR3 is CASSPGEVSTDTQYF. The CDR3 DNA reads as TGTGCCAGCAGCCCCGGGGAGGTGAGCACAGATACGCAGTATTTT.

DNA of the CDR3: TGCAGTGCTAGGAGCCGATCTGGGCAGTTCTTC. Residues: CSARSRSGQFF. This chain uses TRBV20-1 with TRBJ2-1; the D is unclear. The germline V and J ends were trimmed by 3 bases and 12 bases, with 12 bases remaining between them. This CDR3 region has 11 residues. Germline-derived CDR1 and CDR2 are DFQATT and SNEGSKA (reference sequence).

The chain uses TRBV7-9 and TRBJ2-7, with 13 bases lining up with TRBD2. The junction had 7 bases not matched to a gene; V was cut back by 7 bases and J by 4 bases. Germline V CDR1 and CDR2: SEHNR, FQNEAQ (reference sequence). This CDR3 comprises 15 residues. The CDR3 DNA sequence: TGTGCCAGCATCAAACTAGCGGGAGGGTTTTACGAGCAGTACTTC. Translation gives CASIKLAGGFYEQYF.

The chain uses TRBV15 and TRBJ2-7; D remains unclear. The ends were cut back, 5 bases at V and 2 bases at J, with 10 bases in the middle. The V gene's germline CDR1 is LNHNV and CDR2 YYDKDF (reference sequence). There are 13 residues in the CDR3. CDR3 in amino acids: CATSPYRAYEQYF. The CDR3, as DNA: TGTGCCACCAGCCCATACCGGGCCTACGAGCAGTACTTC.

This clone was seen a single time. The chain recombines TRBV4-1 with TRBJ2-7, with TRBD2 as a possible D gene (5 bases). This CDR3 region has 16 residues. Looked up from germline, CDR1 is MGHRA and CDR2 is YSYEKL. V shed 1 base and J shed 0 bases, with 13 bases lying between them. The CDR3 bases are TGCGCCAGCAGCCAAGGAAGCGGCGGCCGCTCCTACGAGCAGTACTTC. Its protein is CASSQGSGGRSYEQYF.

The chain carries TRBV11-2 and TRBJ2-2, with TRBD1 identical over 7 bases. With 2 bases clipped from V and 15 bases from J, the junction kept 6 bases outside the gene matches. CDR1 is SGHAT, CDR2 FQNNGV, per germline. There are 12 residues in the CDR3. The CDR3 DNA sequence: TGTGCCAGCAGCTTACCAGGGGGTTGGGTGTTTTTT. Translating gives CASSLPGGWVFF. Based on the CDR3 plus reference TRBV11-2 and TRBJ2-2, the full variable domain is EAGVAQSPRYKIIEKRQSVAFWCNPISGHATLYWYQQILGQGPKLLIQFQNNGVVDDSQLPKDRFSAERLKGVDSTLKIQPAKLEDSAVYLCASSLPGGWVFFGEGSRLTVL.